The 28 T cell receptor beta chains reported below all come from one sample, sequenced in a study of molecular identifiers for immune sequencing clone quantification. TCRdb independently ran MiXCR on the PCR reads; one entry per CDR3 protein. This sample has roughly 320,000 distinct CDR3 sequences, with about a fifth found just once. The sequenced sample consisted of naive CD8+ T cells from blood, with Jurkat cell RNA spiked in. Subset defined: FACS-sorted CD8+CD4-CCR7+CD45RA+ naive T cells. The receptors shown here come from a human donor in good health. Some libraries in this study had Jurkat cell RNA spiked in.

Worth noting for this clonotype: Just one base apart from a much larger clone, this may be a read error. The chain combines TRBV2 with TRBJ2-3; the match to TRBD2 covers 7 bases. With 9 bases clipped from V and 8 bases from J, the junction kept 5 bases outside the gene matches. CDR1 is SNHLY, CDR2 FYNNEI, per germline. The CDR3 has 11 amino acids. The CDR3 DNA reads as TGTGCCAGTGACACGGGGGGTACGCAGTATTTT. Translating gives CASDTGGTQYF.

V gene TRBV28 combines with J gene TRBJ2-7; 9 bases fit TRBD1. Germline assignment: CDR1 MDHEN and CDR2 SYDVKM. With V trimmed by 5 bases and J by 5 bases, 7 bases remained unmatched. There are 14 residues in the CDR3. CDR3 nucleotide sequence: TGTGCCAGCAGTACCTTGGGGGACAGGGACGAGCAGTACTTC. This translates into CASSTLGDRDEQYF.

This clonotype was recorded many times. This chain connects TRBV7-9 to TRBJ1-1; D gene unclear. CDR3 size: 11 residues. V gave up 3 bases and J gave up 11 bases, with 10 bases separating them. Germline V CDR1 and CDR2: SEHNR, FQNEAQ (reference sequence). Here the CDR3 DNA reads TGTGCCAGCAGCTTCGAGGGTGGCGCTTTCTTT. This translates into CASSFEGGAFF.

With regard to this clonotype: A read error may be the cause here, since a much bigger clone is one base away. The chain couples TRBV6-1 to TRBJ2-7; D is possibly TRBD1 (7 bases). The CDR3 is 15 residues long. Germline lookup yields CDR1 MNHNS and CDR2 SASEGT. The CDR3 nucleotides are TGTGCCTGCAGTGAAGCAGGGGGGCGCGTCTACGAGCAGTACTTC. Translating gives CACSEAGGRVYEQYF.

This clonotype came up many times. The J gene is TRBJ1-2, the V gene TRBV4-1; D uncertain. The V gene lost 0 bases and the J gene lost 5 bases, with 7 bases spanning the gap. The CDR3 is 13 amino acids. CDR1 is MGHRA and CDR2 is YSYEKL in the germline V gene. CDR3 residues: CASSQDRRYGYTF. The CDR3 region has the DNA TGCGCCAGCAGCCAAGACAGGCGTTATGGCTACACCTTC.

V and J are TRBV6-2 or TRBV6-3 and TRBJ2-1; 8 bases are a match to TRBD1. Germline-derived CDR1 and CDR2 are MNHEY and SVGEGT. The V gene end was trimmed by 10 bases and the J gene end by 3 bases; junction bases not matched to a gene: 8. This CDR3 is 14 amino acids long. CDR3 in amino acids: CATKPGTGYNEQFF. DNA for the CDR3: TGTGCCACCAAGCCCGGGACAGGCTACAATGAGCAGTTCTTC.

This clonotype was seen ten or more times. This chain connects TRBV2 to TRBJ2-3; 8 positions agree with TRBD2. This CDR3 region has 14 residues. J was trimmed by 2 bases and V by 7 bases; bases with no gene match: 5. Germline assignment: CDR1 SNHLY and CDR2 FYNNEI. The CDR3 DNA follows: TGTGCCAGCAATAGCGGGACTCCCACAGATACGCAGTATTTT. Translated, it gives CASNSGTPTDTQYF.

V usage is TRBV6-2 or TRBV6-3 and J usage is TRBJ2-3; 12 bases match TRBD2. V lost 5 bases and J lost 4; bases outside the gene matches: 4. Germline CDR1 MNHEY, CDR2 SVGEGT. This CDR3 is built from 15 residues. This CDR3 reads CASSRTSGIADTQYF. The CDR3 DNA is TGTGCCAGCAGTCGGACTAGCGGGATTGCAGATACGCAGTATTTT.

To note about this clonotype: A clone one base away is much larger, so this may be a read error. The chain has TRBV27 and TRBJ1-1; D ambiguous. V was pared by 3 bases and J by 5 bases, with 16 bases between. Germline V lookup: CDR1 MNHEY, CDR2 SMNVEV (reference sequence). The CDR3 is made up of 15 amino acids. The CDR3 is CASSLPPGKGTEAFF. CDR3 nucleotide sequence: TGTGCCAGCAGTTTGCCCCCGGGAAAAGGAACTGAAGCTTTCTTT.

Regarding this clonotype: A much larger clone differs by one base, so this may be a read error. This rearrangement joins TRBV27 to TRBJ2-7; D possibly corresponds to TRBD2 (5 bases). Germline V CDR1 and CDR2: MNHEY, SMNVEV (reference sequence). V was shortened by 0 bases and J by 4 bases, with 10 bases between the two germline ends. The CDR3 totals 14 residues. The CDR3 here is CASSLSSRGYEQYF. CDR3 nucleotide sequence: TGTGCCAGCAGTTTATCATCTCGGGGTTACGAGCAGTACTTC.

This clonotype has ten or more counts. This chain uses TRBV19 with TRBJ1-5, with 11 bases that match TRBD1. CDR1 is LNHDA and CDR2 is SQIVND in the germline V gene (reference sequence). The length of the CDR3 is 16 residues. The ends lost 1 base at V and 6 bases at J; junction bases unmatched: 5. The CDR3 here is CASSIARDRGFQPQHF. The CDR3 bases are TGTGCCAGTAGTATAGCTCGGGACAGGGGGTTTCAGCCCCAGCATTTT.

The chain joins TRBV12-3 or TRBV12-4 to TRBJ1-2, with D maybe TRBD1 (6 bases). The CDR3 runs to 16 residues. The V gene lost 6 bases and the J gene lost 4 bases, with 21 bases spanning the gap. The CDR3 protein is CASSPSRNGGFYGYTF. CDR3 bases: TGTGCCAGCAGCCCATCTAGAAATGGGGGCTTCTATGGCTACACCTTC.

This clonotype was counted ten times or more. V usage is TRBV12-3 or TRBV12-4 and J usage is TRBJ2-6, with D hard to call. This CDR3 is 14 amino acids long. The ends were cut back, 5 bases at V and 2 bases at J, with 7 bases in the middle. The DNA for the CDR3 is TGTGCCAGCAGTGTGGATACTGGGGCCAACGTCCTGACTTTC. Translation gives CASSVDTGANVLTF.

To note about this clonotype: This clone may be a read error of a much larger clone one base away. The chain joins TRBV7-9 to TRBJ2-1, with D unclear. The CDR3 totals 13 residues. The germline V gene encodes CDR1 SEHNR and CDR2 FQNEAQ (reference sequence). The CDR3 loop is CASSLTYVVEQLF. Written as DNA, the CDR3 is TGTGCCAGCAGCTTAACTTACGTTGTTGAGCAGCTCTTC.

The sample holds many counts of this clonotype. V is TRBV7-2 and J is TRBJ2-3; TRBD2 matches 11 bases. Germline V gives CDR1 SGHTA, CDR2 FQGNSA. V gave up 6 bases and J gave up 0 bases; unmatched junction bases: 8. This CDR3 is 17 amino acids long. CDR3 residues: CASSLLAGVTSTDTQYF. CDR3 DNA: TGTGCCAGCAGTTTACTAGCGGGGGTAACTAGCACAGATACGCAGTATTTT.

This clonotype was seen only a few times. The chain employs TRBV6-4 and TRBJ1-1; D gene unclear. CDR1 and CDR2 from the germline V gene are MRHNA and SNTAGT. The CDR3 is made up of 15 amino acids. Trimming stripped 0 bases from V and 3 bases from J, with 11 bases between. Here the CDR3 reads CASSDSPGQDTEAFF. CDR3 bases: TGTGCCAGCAGTGACTCTCCGGGTCAGGACACTGAAGCTTTCTTT.

This clonotype appeared a single time. Since a much larger clone is just one base distant, this may be a read error. The CDR3 DNA follows: TGTGCCAGCAGCCCCCAGGACAACCCCTACGAGCAGTACTTC. Residues: CASSPQDNPYEQYF. The rearrangement uses TRBV7-2 and TRBJ2-7, with a possible D match to TRBD1 (5 bases). Germline V lookup: CDR1 SGHTA, CDR2 FQGNSA. Deletions cut 5 bases from V and 2 bases from J, with 13 bases between. The CDR3 consists of 14 residues.

This clonotype was seen repeatedly, ten times or more. V and J are TRBV6-5 and TRBJ1-6; 8 bases align to TRBD1. Germline CDR1 and CDR2: MNHEY and SVGAGI. There are 13 residues in the CDR3. Germline trimming cut 2 bases from V and 9 bases from J; bases unmatched to any gene: 0. CDR3 sequence: CASSYTGGSPLHF. The CDR3 nucleotides read TGTGCCAGCAGTTACACAGGGGGTTCACCCCTCCACTTT.

On this clonotype: This sequence may be a read error, since a much larger clone differs from it by one base. The chain links TRBV7-9 to TRBJ2-7; D is perhaps TRBD2 (5 bases). V was shortened by 5 bases and J by 10 bases, with 15 bases between the two germline ends. CDR3 length: 12 amino acids. Per germline, CDR1 SEHNR and CDR2 FQNEAQ (reference sequence). CDR3 nucleotide sequence: TGTGCCAGCAGCCTAGACGGGGATTTTCAGTACTTC. Translated, it gives CASSLDGDFQYF.

As regards this clonotype: This may stem from a read error, because a much larger clone lies one nucleotide away. CDR3: CSAGDFRLAGYQETQYF. The CDR3 DNA follows: TGCAGTGCTGGAGATTTTCGACTAGCGGGGTACCAAGAGACCCAGTACTTC. This chain joins TRBV20-1 and TRBJ2-5, with TRBD2 identical over 11 bases. This CDR3 region has 17 residues. Germline-derived CDR1 and CDR2 are DFQATT and SNEGSKA (reference sequence).

J is TRBJ1-2 and V is TRBV20-1; unclear D gene. The germline V gene has CDR1 DFQATT and CDR2 SNEGSKA (reference sequence). The CDR3 runs to 13 residues. The V end was cut by 6 bases, the J end by 7 bases, with 18 bases between. The CDR3 coding sequence is TGCAGTGCGCCGGATCCCACCCACCCTGGCTACACCTTC. Translating gives CSAPDPTHPGYTF.

The table lists this clonotype with many counts. This chain joins TRBV19 and TRBJ2-3; 10 bases map to TRBD2. V lost 7 bases to trimming and J lost 4 bases; unmatched junction nucleotides: 8. Germline V lookup: CDR1 LNHDA, CDR2 SQIVND (reference sequence). The CDR3 has 15 amino acids. The CDR3 coding sequence is TGTGCCAGTACTACGTGGGGACTAGCGTCAGATACGCAGTATTTT. Translated: CASTTWGLASDTQYF.

This clonotype was counted only a few times. The J gene is TRBJ2-5, the V gene TRBV7-6, with 12 bases aligning to TRBD2. Trimming removed 1 base from V and 3 bases from J; junction bases left unmatched: 3. The CDR3 runs to 16 residues. Per germline, CDR1 SGHVS and CDR2 FNYEAQ. The CDR3 nucleotides read TGTGCCAGCAGCTTAGGACTAGCGGGAGTTGAAGAGACCCAGTACTTC. It specifies CASSLGLAGVEETQYF.

This clonotype was counted a few times. The chain combines TRBV11-2 with TRBJ1-5, with 9 bases lining up with TRBD1. The CDR3 loop spans 16 amino acids. Trimming cost V 1 base and J 3 bases; bases outside gene matches: 4. Germline V CDR1 and CDR2: SGHAT, FQNNGV. The CDR3 bases are TGTGCCAGCAGCTTAGGGACAGGGGACGACAATCAGCCCCAGCATTTT. Translating gives CASSLGTGDDNQPQHF.

This clonotype was picked up many times. The chain links TRBV20-1 to TRBJ2-7; no firm D call. The CDR3 covers 12 residues. Germline V gives CDR1 DFQATT, CDR2 SNEGSKA (reference sequence). Between the trimmed V and J ends, which lost 0 bases and 6 bases, there was a span of 9 bases. CDR3 coding DNA: TGCAGTGCTAGAGATTTGGCGTTCGAGCAGTACTTC. Amino acids: CSARDLAFEQYF.

A word on this clonotype: This clone may be a read error of a much larger clone one base away. The chain links TRBV12-3 or TRBV12-4 to TRBJ1-1; 7 positions match TRBD1. This CDR3 has 12 amino acids. The CDR3 coding sequence is TGTGCCAGCCTGGAGGGGGCCACTGGAGCTTTCTTT. It yields the protein CASLEGATGAFF.

This clonotype has at least ten counts. The chain carries TRBV7-2 and TRBJ2-1; D is perhaps TRBD1 (6 bases). CDR1 is SGHTA and CDR2 is FQGNSA in the germline V gene. The CDR3 totals 15 residues. The V gene lost 1 base and the J gene lost 4 bases, with 11 bases spanning the gap. The CDR3 sequence is CASSLGPGDYNEQFF. Written as DNA, the CDR3 is TGTGCCAGCAGCTTAGGCCCAGGGGATTACAATGAGCAGTTCTTC.

This clonotype was counted many times. V gene TRBV5-4 combines with J gene TRBJ2-7; D unresolved. The CDR3 runs to 14 residues. Germline assignment: CDR1 SGHNT and CDR2 YYREEE (reference sequence). Trimming shortened V by 1 base and J by 0 bases, and 8 bases separated the two germline ends. The CDR3 sequence: CASSLYESSYEQYF. The CDR3 nucleotides read TGTGCCAGCAGCTTGTACGAGAGCTCCTACGAGCAGTACTTC.